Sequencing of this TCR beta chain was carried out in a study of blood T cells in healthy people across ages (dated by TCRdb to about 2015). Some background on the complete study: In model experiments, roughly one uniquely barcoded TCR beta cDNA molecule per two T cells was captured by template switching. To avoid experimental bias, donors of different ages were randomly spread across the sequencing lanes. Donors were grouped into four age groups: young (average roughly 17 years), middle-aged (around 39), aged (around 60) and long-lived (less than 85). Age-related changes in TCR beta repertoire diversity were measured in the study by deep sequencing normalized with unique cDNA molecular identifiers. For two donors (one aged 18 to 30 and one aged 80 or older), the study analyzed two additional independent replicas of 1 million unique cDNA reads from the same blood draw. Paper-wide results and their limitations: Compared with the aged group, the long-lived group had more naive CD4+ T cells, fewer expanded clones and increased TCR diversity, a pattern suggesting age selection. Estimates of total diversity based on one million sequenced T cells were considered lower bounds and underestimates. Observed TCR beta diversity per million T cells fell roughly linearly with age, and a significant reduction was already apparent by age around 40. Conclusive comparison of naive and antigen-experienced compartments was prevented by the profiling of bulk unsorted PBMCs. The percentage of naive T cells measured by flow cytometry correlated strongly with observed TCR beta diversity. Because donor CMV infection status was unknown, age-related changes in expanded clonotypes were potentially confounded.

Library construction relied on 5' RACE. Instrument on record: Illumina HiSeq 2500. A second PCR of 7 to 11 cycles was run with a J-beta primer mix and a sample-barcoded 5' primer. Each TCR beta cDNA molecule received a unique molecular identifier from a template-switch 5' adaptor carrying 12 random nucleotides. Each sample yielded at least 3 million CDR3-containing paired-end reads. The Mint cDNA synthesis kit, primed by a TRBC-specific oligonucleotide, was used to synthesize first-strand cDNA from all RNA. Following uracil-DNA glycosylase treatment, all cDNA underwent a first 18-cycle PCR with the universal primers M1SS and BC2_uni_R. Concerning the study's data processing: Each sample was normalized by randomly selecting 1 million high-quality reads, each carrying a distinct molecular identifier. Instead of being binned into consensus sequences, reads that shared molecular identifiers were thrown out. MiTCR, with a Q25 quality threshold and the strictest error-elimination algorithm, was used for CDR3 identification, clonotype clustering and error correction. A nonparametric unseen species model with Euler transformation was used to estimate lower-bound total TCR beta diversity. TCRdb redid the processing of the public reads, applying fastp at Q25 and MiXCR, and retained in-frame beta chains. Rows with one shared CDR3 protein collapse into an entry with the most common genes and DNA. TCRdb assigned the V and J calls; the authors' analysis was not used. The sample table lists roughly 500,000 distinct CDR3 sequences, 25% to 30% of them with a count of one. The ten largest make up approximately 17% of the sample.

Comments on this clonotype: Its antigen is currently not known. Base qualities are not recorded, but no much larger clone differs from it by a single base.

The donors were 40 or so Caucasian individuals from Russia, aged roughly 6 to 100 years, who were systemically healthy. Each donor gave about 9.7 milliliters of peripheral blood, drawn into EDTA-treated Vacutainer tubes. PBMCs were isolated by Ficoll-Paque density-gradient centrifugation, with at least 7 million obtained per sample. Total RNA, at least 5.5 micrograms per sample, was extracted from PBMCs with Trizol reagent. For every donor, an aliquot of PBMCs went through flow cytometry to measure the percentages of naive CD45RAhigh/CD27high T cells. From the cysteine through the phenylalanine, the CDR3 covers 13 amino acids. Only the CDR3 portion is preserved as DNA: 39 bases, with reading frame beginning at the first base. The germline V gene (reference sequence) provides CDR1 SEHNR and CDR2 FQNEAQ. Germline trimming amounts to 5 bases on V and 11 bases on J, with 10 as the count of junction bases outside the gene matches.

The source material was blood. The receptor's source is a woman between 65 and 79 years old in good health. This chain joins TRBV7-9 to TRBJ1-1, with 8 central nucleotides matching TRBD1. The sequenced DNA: TGTGCCAGCAGCATGCTTGGACAGGGACAGGCTTTCTTT. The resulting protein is CASSMLGQGQAFF.